The present entry profiles one TCR beta chain with its context. Its antigen is still unknown. The sample belongs to a study of cytomegalovirus exposure and HLA in healthy donors. Study-wide results and caveats: Investigators reported around 150 TCR beta chains as tied to cytomegalovirus. Rare TCR sequences dominated, though some public TCRs recurred in many donors. For cytomegalovirus status, the classifier reportedly gave diagnoses with high specificity and sensitivity.

Germline V lookup: CDR1 KGHSH, CDR2 LQKENI. V trimming: 3 bases; J trimming: 2 bases; junction bases outside the gene matches: 3. The CDR3 sequence is 14 residues long. The method was immunoSEQ multiplex PCR; TCRdb's version includes in-frame clones alone and lacks a portion of them. The data contain 150,000 to 200,000 clones, 70% to 90% of them singletons. The source is a woman between 18 and 29 years old in good health and CMV-seronegative. The V call is TRBV18, the J call TRBJ1-2; TRBD1 agrees at 7 bases. Sequencing was done on a sample of PBMCs. The CDR3, as DNA: TGTGCCAGCTCACCTGGACAGGAGAACTATGGCTACACCTTC. This translates into CASSPGQENYGYTF.